The 8 T cell receptor beta chains below all came from one sample that was sequenced in a study of OX40 agonist ivuxolimab in advanced cancers. The repertoire was sequenced with immunoSEQ multiplex PCR; TCRdb's copy has only in-frame clones and lacks some. The sample lists over 50,000 clones; about 82% were seen once. The material was CD4+ or CD8+ T cells sorted from blood, obtained in a trial of the OX40 agonist ivuxolimab. All receptors derive from an adult with an advanced solid tumor such as melanoma, head and neck, liver or kidney cancer.

The CDR3 DNA reads as TGCAGCGTTCACAGGGTCGAGGACGGGGAGCTGTTTTTT. Translating gives CSVHRVEDGELFF. The rearrangement links TRBV29-1 to TRBJ2-2; D perhaps matches TRBD1 (6 bases). This CDR3 spans 13 amino acids. Looked up from germline, CDR1 is SQVTM and CDR2 is ANQGSEA. Trimming took 5 bases from V and 7 from J, leaving 14 bases between them.

This rearrangement joins TRBV29-1 to TRBJ1-2, with D possibly matching TRBD1 (6 bases). Trimming left V 3 bases short and J 4 bases short, with 18 bases between. CDR1 SQVTM and CDR2 ANQGSEA come from the germline V gene. This CDR3 is built from 15 residues. In DNA form, the CDR3 reads TGCAGCGTTGAGGGAGGCAGGGGACCGATCTATGGCTACACCTTC. It is translated as CSVEGGRGPIYGYTF.

The chain carries TRBV9 and TRBJ2-3; 12 positions match TRBD2. The CDR3 contains 17 residues. After removal of 4 bases from V and 1 base from J, the junction contained 7 bases not matched to a gene. Germline V gene sequence: CDR1 SGDLS, CDR2 YYNGEE. The CDR3 nucleotides are TGTGCCAGCAGCTATTCGACTAGCGGGGGCCGCACAGATACGCAGTATTTT. The encoded protein is CASSYSTSGGRTDTQYF.

The rearrangement links TRBV28 to TRBJ1-1; 8 bases line up with TRBD1. This CDR3 is 14 amino acids long. Germline CDR1 is MDHEN and CDR2 is SYDVKM. V dropped 2 bases and J dropped 6; count of bases not matched to a gene: 5. In DNA, the CDR3 is TGTGCCAGCAGTTTACAGGACAGGGTCGCTGAAGCTTTCTTT. It encodes CASSLQDRVAEAFF.

V usage is TRBV9 and J usage is TRBJ2-7; perhaps D is TRBD1 or TRBD2 (6 bases each). Germline CDR1 and CDR2: SGDLS and YYNGEE. V was shortened by 0 bases and J by 0 bases, with 10 bases between the two germline ends. The CDR3 covers 15 residues. The CDR3 spells CASSVEGGSSYEQYF. CDR3 sequence (DNA): TGTGCCAGCAGCGTAGAAGGGGGGAGCTCCTACGAGCAGTACTTC. The full variable domain, with the rest looked up from reference TRBV9 and TRBJ2-7, is DSGVTQTPKHLITATGQRVTLRCSPRSGDLSVYWYQQSLDQGLQFLIQYYNGEERAKGNILERFSAQQFPDLHSELNLSSLELGDSALYFCASSVEGGSSYEQYFGPGTRLTVT.

The J gene is TRBJ2-2, the V gene TRBV7-2, with D hard to call. The CDR3 is 15 residues long. Germline V CDR1 and CDR2: SGHTA, FQGNSA. Trimming removed 1 base at V and 0 bases at J, with 6 bases between. The CDR3 reads CASSLVAANTGELFF. The CDR3 DNA sequence: TGTGCCAGCAGCTTAGTAGCAGCGAACACCGGGGAGCTGTTTTTT.

The chain recombines TRBV18 with TRBJ1-1, with 10 nucleotides matching TRBD1. Trimming cost V 6 bases and J 4 bases; bases outside gene matches: 5. From germline, CDR1 is KGHSH and CDR2 LQKENI. This CDR3 has 14 amino acids. CDR3 protein: CASSGGQGVTEAFF. CDR3 nucleotide sequence: TGTGCCAGCTCGGGAGGACAGGGGGTCACTGAAGCTTTCTTT.

The chain carries TRBV18 and TRBJ2-1, with 10 bases identical to TRBD1. Germline-derived CDR1 and CDR2 are KGHSH and LQKENI. Trimming took 6 bases from V and 6 from J; bases not matched to a gene: 5. The CDR3 is 14 residues long. The CDR3 bases are TGTGCCAGCTCGGGGGGACAGGGGCCCAATGAGCAGTTCTTC. Translation: CASSGGQGPNEQFF.